This TCR beta chain was recorded in a study of T cells in Graves' hyperthyroidism and ophthalmopathy. Study-level information: Peripheral blood was acquired at first diagnosis, ahead of any therapy whatsoever. Study-wide results and caveats: The majority of expanded thyroid clonotypes above 0.001 also appeared in blood.

Fresh peripheral blood, about 9.6 ml, yielded the PBMCs. Amplification targeted TCR beta CDR3 regions from RNA transcripts. The HTBI primer set was used in a first-round RT-PCR of the TCR CDR3. TCRdb passed the multiplex PCR reads through MiXCR, listing each CDR3 protein once. The sample has approximately 610,000 distinct CDR3 sequences, 14% to 15% seen once. This clonotype was detected many times. What it binds is unknown. The V gene end was trimmed by 10 bases and the J gene end by 8 bases; junction bases not matched to a gene: 16. The CDR3 has 14 amino acids. Germline-derived CDR1 and CDR2 are LNHDA and SQIVND (reference sequence).

Sequencing was carried out using blood. The chain is built from TRBV19 and TRBJ1-2; 7 bases agree with TRBD1. This clonotype was sampled from a woman between 35 and 50 years old with Graves' ophthalmopathy. The DNA for the CDR3 is TGTGCCACCCAAATACAGGGGTCCATCACGGGCTACACCTTC. Amino acid sequence: CATQIQGSITGYTF.